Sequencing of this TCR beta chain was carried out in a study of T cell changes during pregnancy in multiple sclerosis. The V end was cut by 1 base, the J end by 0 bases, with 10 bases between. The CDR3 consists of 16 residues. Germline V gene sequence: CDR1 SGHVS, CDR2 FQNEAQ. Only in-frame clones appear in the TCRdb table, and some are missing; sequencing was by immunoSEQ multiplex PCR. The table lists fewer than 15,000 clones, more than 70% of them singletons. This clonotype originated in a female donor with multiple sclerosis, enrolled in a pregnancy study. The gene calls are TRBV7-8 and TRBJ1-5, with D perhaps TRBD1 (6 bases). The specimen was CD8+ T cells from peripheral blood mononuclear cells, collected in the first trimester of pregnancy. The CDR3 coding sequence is TGTGCCAGCAGCTTAGGGACAGTGGATAGCAATCAGCCCCAGCATTTT. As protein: CASSLGTVDSNQPQHF.